What follows describes a single TCR beta chain. Clones were read by immunoSEQ multiplex PCR, and TCRdb kept only the in-frame ones, dropping some. The data contain some 510,000 clones, approximately 88% of them singletons. This entry is derived from a study of blood T cell repertoires in COVID-19. Study as a whole: PBMCs, B-cell-depleted T cells, or T cells provided the cDNA or gDNA that made up the material.

This CDR3 comprises 13 residues. Germline V gene data show CDR1 as WNHNN and CDR2 as SYGVQD (reference sequence). Trimming took off 8 bases at V and 1 base at J, with 9 bases between the two ends. Study members were between about 18 and 95 years old and lived in 20 to 30 US regions. Assignments of participants to cohorts depended upon their own reported clinical history. V usage is TRBV10-1 and J usage is TRBJ1-5, with D possibly TRBD1 on 6 matching bases. Sequenced material: PBMCs or T cells enriched from blood (not recorded which). This clonotype was obtained from a woman in her thirties or forties who had recovered from COVID-19. The CDR3 spells CASSTGSNQPQHF. The CDR3 region has the DNA TGCGCCAGCTCTACAGGGAGCAATCAGCCCCAGCATTTT.